This TCR beta chain was documented in a study of vaccination effects on CD4 cells after COVID-19. Across the whole study: Both early and late time points after vaccination provided samples from three convalescent patients. A density of fewer than 2.5 million PBMC per well was used; these cells were cultured with around 10 IU/ml IL-2 and around 10 ug/ml peptides.

Profiled with immunoSEQ multiplex PCR; TCRdb holds only in-frame clones, not every one. The sample lists 40,000 to 45,000 clones, over 60% occurring once. Germline loops: CDR1 LNHDA, CDR2 SQIVND (reference sequence). The CDR3 has 15 amino acids. With 4 bases clipped from V and 2 bases from J, the junction kept 5 bases outside the gene matches. Upon completion of more than eight days in culture, CD4+ T cells were isolated. PCR confirmed that the person was infected with SARS-CoV-2 between March and December 2020. Participants got two doses of BNT162b2 or mRNA-1273 vaccine. On both days 3 and 7, half of the culture medium was replaced with IL-2 medium. This clone occurred once. Its specificity is not known. General study findings and limits: Infection-derived and vaccine-derived clones contracted markedly late after vaccination.

The chain combines TRBV19 with TRBJ2-7, with 10 nucleotides matching TRBD1. Specimen: CD4+ T cells from PBMCs cultured without peptide, collected after COVID-19 vaccination. The sequence derives from a human donor who had a prior SARS-CoV-2 infection. CDR3 coding DNA: TGTGCCAGTAGTACCCGGGACAGGGGTACCTACGAGCAGTACTTC. Protein sequence: CASSTRDRGTYEQYF. Complete variable domain (other parts from reference TRBV19 and TRBJ2-7): DGGITQSPKYLFRKEGQNVTLSCEQNLNHDAMYWYRQDPGQGLRLIYYSQIVNDFQKGDIAEGYSVSREKKESFPLTVTSAQKNPTAFYLCASSTRDRGTYEQYFGPGTRLTVT.